The source of this T cell receptor beta chain is a study of T cells in Graves' hyperthyroidism and ophthalmopathy. There are a few counts of this clonotype. TCR beta CDR3 region amplification was performed from RNA transcripts. Researchers ran a first-round RT-PCR on the TCR CDR3 using the HTBI primer set. TCRdb called the multiplex PCR reads again in MiXCR, with one record for every CDR3 protein. The repertoire holds over 500,000 distinct CDR3 sequences, about 15% seen once, with over 25% in the top ten. J lost 2 bases, V lost 6 bases, and 15 bases had no gene match. The CDR3 length is 17 residues. Germline V gene lookup returns CDR1 DFQATT and CDR2 SNEGSKA (reference sequence). Exclusions: uncontrolled infection, other autoimmune disease, pregnancy, lactation.

Source material: blood. The clonotype was recovered from a young woman with Graves' ophthalmopathy. The chain has TRBV20-1 and TRBJ2-5; 10 bases match TRBD1. The CDR3 nucleotides read TGCAGTGCAACGGGACAGGGGCCGAGGGGAGCGCAAGAGACCCAGTACTTC. Its protein product is CSATGQGPRGAQETQYF.